A single sample gave rise to the 7 T cell receptor beta chains below, sequenced in a study of T-cell reconstitution after alpha-beta-depleted transplantation in children. The TCRbeta library was prepared with unique molecular identifiers. TCRdb reprocessed the PCR reads with MiXCR, giving one entry per CDR3 protein. The sample records around 190,000 distinct CDR3 sequences, under 8.5% being singletons. The material sequenced was PBMCs, taken before TCRalphabeta/CD19-depleted stem cell transplant. These receptors originate from a boy younger than 10 with acute lymphoblastic leukemia, due to receive a stem cell transplant.

The chain combines TRBV5-1 with TRBJ2-7; D gene uncertain. Looked up from germline, CDR1 is SGHRS and CDR2 is YFSETQ. The CDR3 covers 15 residues. Trimming removed 0 bases from V and 3 bases from J, with 13 bases in between. Here the CDR3 reads CASSLASGSYYEQYF. Written as DNA, the CDR3 is TGCGCCAGCAGCTTGGCCTCAGGATCCTACTACGAGCAGTACTTC.

The V call is TRBV11-2, the J call TRBJ2-7, with D perhaps TRBD1 or TRBD2 (6 bases each). The length of the CDR3 is 14 residues. In germline, CDR1 is SGHAT, CDR2 FQNNGV. V shed 3 bases and J shed 4 bases, with 13 bases lying between them. The CDR3 here is CASSFSQGTYEQYF. CDR3 DNA sequence: TGTGCCAGCAGCTTTTCCCAGGGGACTTACGAGCAGTACTTC. Complete variable domain (other parts from reference TRBV11-2 and TRBJ2-7): EAGVAQSPRYKIIEKRQSVAFWCNPISGHATLYWYQQILGQGPKLLIQFQNNGVVDDSQLPKDRFSAERLKGVDSTLKIQPAKLEDSAVYLCASSFSQGTYEQYFGPGTRLTVT.

This clonotype was seen at least ten times. The chain recombines TRBV7-9 with TRBJ1-5; D is unresolved. V dropped 5 bases and J dropped 0 bases, with 5 bases sitting between them. Germline V gene sequence: CDR1 SEHNR, CDR2 FQNEAQ (reference sequence). The CDR3 has 13 amino acids. This CDR3 reads CASSPYSNQPQHF. The CDR3 DNA reads as TGTGCCAGCAGCCCCTATAGCAATCAGCCCCAGCATTTT.

This clonotype showed up many times. The J gene is TRBJ2-2, the V gene TRBV12-3 or TRBV12-4, with D maybe TRBD1 (6 bases). The CDR3 is 13 residues long. Trimming left V 7 bases short and J 6 bases short, with 12 bases between. The CDR3 sequence is CASTKQGPGELFF. In DNA, the CDR3 is TGTGCCAGCACTAAACAGGGCCCCGGGGAGCTGTTTTTT.

This clonotype was seen many times. The gene calls are TRBV29-1 and TRBJ2-3, with D perhaps matching TRBD1 or TRBD2 (7 bases each). The CDR3 sequence is 15 residues long. V lost 8 bases to trimming and J lost 0 bases, with 18 bases between them. Germline V gives CDR1 SQVTM, CDR2 ANQGSEA. This CDR3 reads CSTRGQGGSTDTQYF. CDR3 nucleotides: TGCAGCACGCGGGGGCAGGGGGGGAGCACAGATACGCAGTATTTT.

There are many counts of this clonotype. The chain combines TRBV7-8 with TRBJ2-7; D remains unclear. CDR1 is SGHVS and CDR2 is FQNEAQ in the germline V gene. There are 12 residues in the CDR3. V was shortened by 1 base and J by 9 bases, with 10 bases between the two germline ends. The chain's CDR3 is CASSLDQNLQYF. Written as DNA, the CDR3 is TGTGCCAGCAGCTTAGACCAAAACCTGCAGTACTTC.

The chain couples TRBV19 to TRBJ1-1, with a weak D call TRBD1 (5 bases). The CDR3 totals 14 residues. Germline V gene data show CDR1 as LNHDA and CDR2 as SQIVND (reference sequence). With 1 base removed from V and 5 bases from J, the gap between germline ends came to 11 bases. This chain's CDR3 is CASSIGAGETEAFF. For the CDR3, the DNA is TGTGCCAGTAGTATAGGTGCGGGGGAAACTGAAGCTTTCTTT. The whole variable domain, remainder taken from reference TRBV19 and TRBJ1-1, is DGGITQSPKYLFRKEGQNVTLSCEQNLNHDAMYWYRQDPGQGLRLIYYSQIVNDFQKGDIAEGYSVSREKKESFPLTVTSAQKNPTAFYLCASSIGAGETEAFFGQGTRLTVV.